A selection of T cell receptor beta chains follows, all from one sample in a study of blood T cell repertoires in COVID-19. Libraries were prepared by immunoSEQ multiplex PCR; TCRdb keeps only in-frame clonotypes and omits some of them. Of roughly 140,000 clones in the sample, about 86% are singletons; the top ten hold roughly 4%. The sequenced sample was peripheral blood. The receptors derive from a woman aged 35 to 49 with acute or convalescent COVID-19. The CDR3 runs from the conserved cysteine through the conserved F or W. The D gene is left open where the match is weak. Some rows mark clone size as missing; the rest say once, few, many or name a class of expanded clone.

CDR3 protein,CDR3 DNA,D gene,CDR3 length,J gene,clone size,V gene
CASSFEGGRAEAFF,TGTGCCAGCAGCTTCGAAGGGGGTCGGGCTGAAGCTTTCTTT,-,14,TRBJ1-1,-,TRBV7-2
CSVGQGAGNTEAFF,TGCAGCGTTGGCCAGGGGGCGGGCAACACTGAAGCTTTCTTT,TRBD1,14,TRBJ1-1,-,TRBV29-1
CASSSNSGSFADTQYF,TGTGCCAGCAGCTCCAATAGCGGGAGTTTCGCAGATACGCAGTATTTT,TRBD2,16,TRBJ2-3,-,TRBV7-2
CASSQVVAPTYNEQFF,TGCGCCAGCAGCCAAGTGGTAGCGCCCACCTACAATGAGCAGTTCTTC,-,16,TRBJ2-1,-,TRBV4-3
CASSLWAGGTNTEAFF,TGTGCCAGCAGCTTATGGGCAGGGGGCACGAACACTGAAGCTTTCTTT,TRBD1,16,TRBJ1-1,-,TRBV11-2
CSVSRGGSGEAFF,TGCAGCGTTTCGAGAGGGGGCTCCGGTGAAGCTTTCTTT,TRBD1,13,TRBJ1-1,-,TRBV29-1
CAIQDSRYSNQPQHF,TGTGCCATCCAAGACAGTCGATATAGCAATCAGCCCCAGCATTTT,-,15,TRBJ1-5,-,TRBV24-1
CSVARTVMNTEAFF,TGCAGCGTCGCTAGGACAGTCATGAACACTGAAGCTTTCTTT,-,14,TRBJ1-1,once,TRBV29-1
CASSMSGTGELFF,TGTGCCAGTAGTATGTCGGGCACCGGGGAGCTGTTTTTT,-,13,TRBJ2-2,-,TRBV19
CASSVPGLAGTGELFF,TGTGCCAGCAGCGTACCCGGACTAGCGGGCACCGGGGAGCTGTTTTTT,TRBD2,16,TRBJ2-2,-,TRBV9
CASSTTSGSYYEQYF,TGTGCCAGTAGCACGACTAGCGGGAGTTACTACGAGCAGTACTTC,TRBD2,15,TRBJ2-7,-,TRBV19
CASSSTGGGNQPQHF,TGTGCCAGCAGCTCGACAGGGGGCGGCAATCAGCCCCAGCATTTT,TRBD1,15,TRBJ1-5,-,TRBV7-2
CASTQTGRINEQFF,TGTGCCAGTACGCAGACAGGGAGGATCAATGAGCAGTTCTTC,-,14,TRBJ2-1,-,TRBV19
CASSSTEGISPLHF,TGTGCCAGCAGTTCGACAGAAGGAATTTCACCCCTCCACTTT,-,14,TRBJ1-6,-,TRBV11-2
CASSSPGAYNSPLHF,TGTGCCAGCAGTTCCCCGGGGGCCTATAATTCACCCCTCCACTTT,-,15,TRBJ1-6,-,TRBV6-5
CASSRDTGELFF,TGTGCCAGCAGCCGGGACACCGGGGAGCTGTTTTTT,-,12,TRBJ2-2,-,TRBV5-6
CASSLFTGETDTQYF,TGTGCCAGCAGCCTATTTACGGGAGAGACAGATACGCAGTATTTT,-,15,TRBJ2-3,-,TRBV7-2
CAWNFLGGTYEQYF,TGTGCCTGGAATTTTTTAGGGGGAACCTACGAGCAGTACTTC,-,14,TRBJ2-7,-,TRBV30
CASSLGRAVTGELFF,TGTGCCAGCAGCTTAGGCAGGGCCGTCACCGGGGAGCTGTTTTTT,-,15,TRBJ2-2,-,TRBV7-9
CASSYSPGLAGVYEQYF,TGTGCCAGCAGTTACAGCCCCGGACTAGCGGGAGTTTACGAGCAGTACTTC,TRBD2,17,TRBJ2-7,once,TRBV6-2/TRBV6-3
CASSLLGGRDEKLFF,TGTGCCAGCAGTCTCCTCGGGGGGCGGGATGAAAAACTGTTTTTT,-,15,TRBJ1-4,-,TRBV27
CASSPSGQVHQPQHF,TGTGCCAGCAGCCCCTCTGGACAGGTGCATCAGCCCCAGCATTTT,TRBD1,15,TRBJ1-5,-,TRBV7-2
CASSDRRESSGANVLTF,TGTGCCAGCAGTGACCGTAGGGAGAGCTCTGGGGCCAACGTCCTGACTTTC,-,17,TRBJ2-6,once,TRBV2
CASSPGDGENTEAFF,TGTGCCAGCAGCCCAGGGGACGGGGAGAACACTGAAGCTTTCTTT,-,15,TRBJ1-1,-,TRBV3-1/TRBV3-2
CASSSVGQGYEQYF,TGCGCCAGCAGCTCGGTGGGACAGGGCTACGAGCAGTACTTC,TRBD1,14,TRBJ2-7,-,TRBV5-1
CASRGSNQPQHF,TGTGCCAGTCGAGGATCTAATCAGCCCCAGCATTTT,-,12,TRBJ1-5,-,TRBV19
CASSSRLAGGYEQYF,TGTGCCAGCAGCTCCCGACTAGCGGGAGGGTACGAGCAGTACTTC,TRBD2,15,TRBJ2-7,-,TRBV13
CAWSVAEGVELFF,TGTGCCTGGAGTGTAGCTGAGGGGGTCGAACTGTTTTTT,-,13,TRBJ1-4,-,TRBV30
CASSHPTGGGNQPQHF,TGCGCCAGCAGCCACCCGACAGGGGGTGGCAATCAGCCCCAGCATTTT,TRBD1,16,TRBJ1-5,-,TRBV4-1
CASSYSNRGGSPLHF,TGTGCCAGCAGTTACTCGAACAGGGGAGGTTCACCCCTCCACTTT,TRBD1,15,TRBJ1-6,-,TRBV6-5
CASSWSVGTNEKLFF,TGTGCCAGCAGTTGGAGCGTTGGAACTAATGAAAAACTGTTTTTT,-,15,TRBJ1-4,-,TRBV6-2/TRBV6-3
CAWSRAGGNQPQHF,TGTGCCTGGAGTAGGGCCGGGGGCAATCAGCCCCAGCATTTT,-,14,TRBJ1-5,-,TRBV30
CASSGRTNEKLFF,TGTGCCAGCAGCGGGAGGACTAATGAAAAACTGTTTTTT,-,13,TRBJ1-4,once,TRBV9
CASSNGLATDTQYF,TGTGCCAGCAGCAACGGACTAGCCACAGATACGCAGTATTTT,TRBD2,14,TRBJ2-3,-,TRBV9
CASSMGQPDTIYF,TGTGCCAGTAGTATGGGACAGCCAGACACCATATATTTT,TRBD1,13,TRBJ1-3,-,TRBV19
CASSVQTSGKETQYF,TGTGCCAGCAGTGTTCAGACTAGCGGAAAAGAGACCCAGTACTTC,TRBD2,15,TRBJ2-5,-,TRBV2
CASSSLSGDEQFF,TGTGCCAGCAGTTCCCTTAGCGGGGACGAGCAGTTCTTC,TRBD2,13,TRBJ2-1,-,TRBV12-3/TRBV12-4
CASRSRGPVDTQYF,TGTGCCAGCAGAAGCAGGGGGCCGGTAGATACGCAGTATTTT,TRBD1,14,TRBJ2-3,-,TRBV27
CASSWPGGTEAFF,TGTGCCAGCAGTTGGCCAGGGGGCACTGAAGCTTTCTTT,TRBD1,13,TRBJ1-1,-,TRBV6-2/TRBV6-3
CASSLAAVRFYNSPLHF,TGTGCCAGCAGCTTAGCGGCGGTCCGCTTTTATAATTCACCCCTCCACTTT,-,17,TRBJ1-6,-,TRBV7-9
CASSLTGGADIQYF,TGTGCCAGCAGCCTTACAGGGGGCGCGGACATTCAGTACTTC,TRBD1,14,TRBJ2-4,once,TRBV7-9
CASSFPGQSSGNTIYF,TGTGCCAGCAGCTTTCCTGGACAAAGCTCTGGAAACACCATATATTTT,-,16,TRBJ1-3,-,TRBV7-9
CASSLVPRTGMNTEAFF,TGTGCCAGCAGCTTAGTTCCCCGGACAGGGATGAACACTGAAGCTTTCTTT,TRBD1,17,TRBJ1-1,-,TRBV7-6
CASSDRDSFGYTF,TGTGCCAGCAGTGACCGGGACAGCTTTGGCTACACCTTC,TRBD1,13,TRBJ1-2,-,TRBV27
CASSLLAGKTYEQYF,TGTGCCAGCAGCTTACTAGCTGGAAAGACCTACGAGCAGTACTTC,-,15,TRBJ2-7,-,TRBV7-3
CASAGPGETQYF,TGTGCCAGCGCGGGGCCGGGAGAGACCCAGTACTTC,-,12,TRBJ2-5,-,TRBV2
CATSITQGIGSPLHF,TGTGCCACCAGCATAACACAGGGAATAGGTTCACCCCTCCACTTT,-,15,TRBJ1-6,-,TRBV15
CASSLVGGDEQFF,TGTGCCAGCAGCTTAGTAGGGGGAGATGAGCAGTTCTTC,-,13,TRBJ2-1,-,TRBV7-2